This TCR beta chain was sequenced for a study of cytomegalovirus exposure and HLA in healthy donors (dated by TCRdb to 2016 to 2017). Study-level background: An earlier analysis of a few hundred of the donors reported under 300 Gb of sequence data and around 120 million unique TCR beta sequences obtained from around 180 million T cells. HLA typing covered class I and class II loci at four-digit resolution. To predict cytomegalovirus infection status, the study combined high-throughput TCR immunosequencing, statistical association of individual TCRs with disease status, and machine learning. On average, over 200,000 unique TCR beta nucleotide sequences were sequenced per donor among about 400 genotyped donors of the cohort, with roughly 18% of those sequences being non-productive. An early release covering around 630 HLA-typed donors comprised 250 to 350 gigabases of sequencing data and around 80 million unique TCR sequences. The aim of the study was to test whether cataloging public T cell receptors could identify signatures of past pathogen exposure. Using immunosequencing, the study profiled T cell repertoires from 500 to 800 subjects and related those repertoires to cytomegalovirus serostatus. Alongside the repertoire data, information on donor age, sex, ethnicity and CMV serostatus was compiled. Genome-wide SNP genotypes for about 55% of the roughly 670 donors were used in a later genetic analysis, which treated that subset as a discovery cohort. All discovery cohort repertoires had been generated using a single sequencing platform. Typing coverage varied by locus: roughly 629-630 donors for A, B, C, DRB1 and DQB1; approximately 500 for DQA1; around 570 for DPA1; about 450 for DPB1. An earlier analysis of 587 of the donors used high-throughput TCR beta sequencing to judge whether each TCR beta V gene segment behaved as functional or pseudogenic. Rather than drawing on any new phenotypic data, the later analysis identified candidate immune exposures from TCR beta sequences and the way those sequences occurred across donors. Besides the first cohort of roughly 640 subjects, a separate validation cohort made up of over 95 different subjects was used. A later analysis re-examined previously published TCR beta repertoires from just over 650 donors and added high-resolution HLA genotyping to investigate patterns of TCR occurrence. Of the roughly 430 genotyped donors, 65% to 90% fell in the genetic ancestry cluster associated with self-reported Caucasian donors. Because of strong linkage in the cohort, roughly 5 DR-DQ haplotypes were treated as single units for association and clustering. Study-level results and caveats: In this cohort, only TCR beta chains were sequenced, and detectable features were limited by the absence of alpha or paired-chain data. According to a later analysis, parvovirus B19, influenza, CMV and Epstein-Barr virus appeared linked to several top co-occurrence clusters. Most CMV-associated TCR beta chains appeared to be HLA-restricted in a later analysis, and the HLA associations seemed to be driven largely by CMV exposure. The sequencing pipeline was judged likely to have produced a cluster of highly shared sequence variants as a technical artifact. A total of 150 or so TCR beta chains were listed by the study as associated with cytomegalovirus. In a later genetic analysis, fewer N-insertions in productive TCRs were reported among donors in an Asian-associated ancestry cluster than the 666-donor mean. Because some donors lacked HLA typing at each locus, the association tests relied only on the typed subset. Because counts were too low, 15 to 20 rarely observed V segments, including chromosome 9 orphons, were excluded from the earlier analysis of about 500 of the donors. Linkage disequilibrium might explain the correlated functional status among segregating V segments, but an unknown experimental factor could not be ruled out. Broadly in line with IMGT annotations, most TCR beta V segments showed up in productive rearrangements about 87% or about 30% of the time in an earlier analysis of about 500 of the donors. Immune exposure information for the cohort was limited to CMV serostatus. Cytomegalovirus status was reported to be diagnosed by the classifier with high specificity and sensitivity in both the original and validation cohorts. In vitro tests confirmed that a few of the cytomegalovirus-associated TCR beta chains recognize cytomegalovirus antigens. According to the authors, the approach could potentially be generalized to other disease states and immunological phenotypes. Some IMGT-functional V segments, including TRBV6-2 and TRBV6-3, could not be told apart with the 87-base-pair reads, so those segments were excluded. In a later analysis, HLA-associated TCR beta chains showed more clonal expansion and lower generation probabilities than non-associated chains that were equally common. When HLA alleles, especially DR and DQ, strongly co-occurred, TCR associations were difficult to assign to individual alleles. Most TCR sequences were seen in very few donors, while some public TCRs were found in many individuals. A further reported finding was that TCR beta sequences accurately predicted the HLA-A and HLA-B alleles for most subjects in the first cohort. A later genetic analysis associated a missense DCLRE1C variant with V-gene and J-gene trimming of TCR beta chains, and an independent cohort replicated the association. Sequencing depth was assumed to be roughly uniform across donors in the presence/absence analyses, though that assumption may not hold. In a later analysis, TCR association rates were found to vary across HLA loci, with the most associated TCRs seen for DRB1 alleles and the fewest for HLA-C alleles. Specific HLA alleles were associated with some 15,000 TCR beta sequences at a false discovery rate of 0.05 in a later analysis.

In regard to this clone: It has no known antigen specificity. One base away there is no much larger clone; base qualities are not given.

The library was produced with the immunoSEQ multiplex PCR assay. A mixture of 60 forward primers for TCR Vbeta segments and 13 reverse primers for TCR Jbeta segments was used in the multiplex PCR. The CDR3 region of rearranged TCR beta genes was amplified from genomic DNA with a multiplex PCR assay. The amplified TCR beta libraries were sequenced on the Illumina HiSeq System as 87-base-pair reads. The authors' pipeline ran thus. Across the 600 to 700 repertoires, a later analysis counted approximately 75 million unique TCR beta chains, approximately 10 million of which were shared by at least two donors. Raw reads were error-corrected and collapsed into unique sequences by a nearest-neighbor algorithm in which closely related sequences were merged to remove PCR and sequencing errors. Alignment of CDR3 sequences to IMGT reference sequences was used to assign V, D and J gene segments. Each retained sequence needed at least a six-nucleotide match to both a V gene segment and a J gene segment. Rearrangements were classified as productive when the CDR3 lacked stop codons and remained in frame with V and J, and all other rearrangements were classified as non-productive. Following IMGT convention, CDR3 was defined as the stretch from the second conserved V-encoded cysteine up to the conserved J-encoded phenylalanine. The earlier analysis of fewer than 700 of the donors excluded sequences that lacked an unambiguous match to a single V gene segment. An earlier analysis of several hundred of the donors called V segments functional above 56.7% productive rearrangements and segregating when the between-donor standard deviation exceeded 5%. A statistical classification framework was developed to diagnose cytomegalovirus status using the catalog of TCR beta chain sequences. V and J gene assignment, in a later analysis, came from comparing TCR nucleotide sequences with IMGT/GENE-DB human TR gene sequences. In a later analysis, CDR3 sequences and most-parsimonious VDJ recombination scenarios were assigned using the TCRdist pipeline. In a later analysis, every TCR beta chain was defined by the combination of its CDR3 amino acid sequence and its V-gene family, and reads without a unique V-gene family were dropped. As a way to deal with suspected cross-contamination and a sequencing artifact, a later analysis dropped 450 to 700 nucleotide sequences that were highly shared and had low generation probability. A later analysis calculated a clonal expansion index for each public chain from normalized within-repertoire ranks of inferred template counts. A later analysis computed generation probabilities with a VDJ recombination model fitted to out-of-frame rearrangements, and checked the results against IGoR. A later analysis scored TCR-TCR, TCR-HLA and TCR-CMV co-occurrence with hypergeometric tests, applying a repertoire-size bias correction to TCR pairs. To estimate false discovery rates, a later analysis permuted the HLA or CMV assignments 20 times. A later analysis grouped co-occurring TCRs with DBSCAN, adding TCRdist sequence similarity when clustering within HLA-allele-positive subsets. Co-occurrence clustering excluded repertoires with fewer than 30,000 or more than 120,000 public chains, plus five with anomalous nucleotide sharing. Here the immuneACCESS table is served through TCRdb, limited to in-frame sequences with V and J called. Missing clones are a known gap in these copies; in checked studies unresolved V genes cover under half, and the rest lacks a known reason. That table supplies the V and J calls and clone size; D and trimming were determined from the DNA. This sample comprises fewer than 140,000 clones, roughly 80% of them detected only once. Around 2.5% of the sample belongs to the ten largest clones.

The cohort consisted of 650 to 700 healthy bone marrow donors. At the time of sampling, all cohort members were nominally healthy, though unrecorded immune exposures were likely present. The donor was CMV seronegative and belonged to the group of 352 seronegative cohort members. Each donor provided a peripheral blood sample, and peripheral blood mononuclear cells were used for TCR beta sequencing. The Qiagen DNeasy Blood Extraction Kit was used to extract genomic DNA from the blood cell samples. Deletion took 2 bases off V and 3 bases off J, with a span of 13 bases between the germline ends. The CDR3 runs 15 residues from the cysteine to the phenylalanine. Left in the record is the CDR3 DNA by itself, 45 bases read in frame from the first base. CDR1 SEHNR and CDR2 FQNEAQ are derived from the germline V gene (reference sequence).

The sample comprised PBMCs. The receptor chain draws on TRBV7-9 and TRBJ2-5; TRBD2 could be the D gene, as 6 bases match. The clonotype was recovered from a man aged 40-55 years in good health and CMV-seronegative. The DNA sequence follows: TGTGCCAGCAGCTTAATACTTGGGAGGAAAGAGACCCAGTACTTC. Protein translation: CASSLILGRKETQYF.